This T cell receptor (beta chain) was observed in a study of T cell repertoires in cytomegalovirus infection. Looking at the study overall: CMV infection together with matching HLA type was indicated by public TCR beta signatures. Regarding the study as a whole: Based on cumulative public TCR beta family frequency, carriers of CMV plus the relevant HLA were identified. HLA-C-restricted CMV-specific TCR beta clonotypes prevailed in the ex vivo response.

This clonotype was picked up a small number of times. Its antigen is currently unknown. TCRdb fed the reads into MiXCR, producing one record per CDR3 protein. The sample lists roughly 760,000 distinct CDR3 sequences, under 40% occurring once. CDR3 length: 17 amino acids. V lost 8 bases, J lost 5 bases, and 13 bases stayed unmatched. The V gene's germline CDR1 is MNHNS and CDR2 SASEGT. The material sequenced was PBMCs. The chain employs TRBV6-1 and TRBJ2-2, with 11 bases that match TRBD2. This receptor was obtained from a human donor in good health (CMV status not recorded). Some clones in this sample may be carry-over from other donors' samples. The CDR3 region is CASGGLAETRWTGELFF. CDR3 sequence (DNA): TGTGCCAGCGGGGGACTAGCGGAAACACGATGGACCGGGGAGCTGTTTTTT.